This TCR beta chain was found in a study of T cells after posttransplantation cyclophosphamide. The study, taken as a whole, reports: Recipient CMV seropositivity and CMV reactivation strongly tracked TRB clonality.

The repertoire was sequenced with immunoSEQ multiplex PCR; TCRdb's copy has only in-frame clones and lacks some. The table records about 6,700 clones, roughly 80% of them present only once. Notes on this clone: Its specificity is not known.

Treatment was busulfan-fludarabine conditioning, a marrow graft, and cyclophosphamide on days +3 and +4. The CDR3 loop spans 15 amino acids. Germline loops: CDR1 KGHSH, CDR2 LQKENI. The V and J ends lost 4 bases and 8 bases, in that order; junction bases with no gene match: 5. This sequence joins TRBV18 and TRBJ2-1, with 13 bases that match TRBD2. Sequences were derived from PBMCs, sampled after allogeneic stem cell transplant with posttransplant cyclophosphamide. This clonotype originated in a female patient aged 50-59 years who received an allogeneic stem cell transplant from a related donor, was CMV-positive, and had no GVHD. The graft donor may have given rise to some T cells. The CDR3 coding sequence is TGTGCCAGCTCACAAACTAGCGGGGGGGCGTATGAGCAGTTCTTC. It codes for CASSQTSGGAYEQFF.